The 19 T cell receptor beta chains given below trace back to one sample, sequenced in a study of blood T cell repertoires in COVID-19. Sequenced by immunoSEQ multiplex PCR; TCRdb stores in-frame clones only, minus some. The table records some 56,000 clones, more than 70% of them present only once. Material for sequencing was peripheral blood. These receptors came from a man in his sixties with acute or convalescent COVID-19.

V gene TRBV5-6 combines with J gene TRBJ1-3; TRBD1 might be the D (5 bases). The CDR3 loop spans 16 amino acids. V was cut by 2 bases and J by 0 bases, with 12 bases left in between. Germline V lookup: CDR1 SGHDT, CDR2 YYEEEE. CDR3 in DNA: TGTGCCAGCAGCTTTGGGCAGGGAAGCTCTGGAAACACCATATATTTT. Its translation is CASSFGQGSSGNTIYF. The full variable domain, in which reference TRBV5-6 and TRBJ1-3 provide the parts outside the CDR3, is DAGVTQSPTHLIKTRGQQVTLRCSPKSGHDTVSWYQQALGQGPQFIFQYYEEEERQRGNFPDRFSGHQFPNYSSELNVNALLLGDSALYLCASSFGQGSSGNTIYFGEGSWLTVV.

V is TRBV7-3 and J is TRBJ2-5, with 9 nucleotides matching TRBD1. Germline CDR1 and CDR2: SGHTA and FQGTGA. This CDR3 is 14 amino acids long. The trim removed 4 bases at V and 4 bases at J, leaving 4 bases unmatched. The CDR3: CASSSPDRGETQYF. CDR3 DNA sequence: TGTGCCAGCAGCTCCCCGGACAGGGGAGAGACCCAGTACTTC.

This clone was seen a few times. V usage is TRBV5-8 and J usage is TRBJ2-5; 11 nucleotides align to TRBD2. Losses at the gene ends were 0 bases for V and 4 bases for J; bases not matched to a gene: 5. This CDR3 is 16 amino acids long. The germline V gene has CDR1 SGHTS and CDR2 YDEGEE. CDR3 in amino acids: CASSLALAGGRETQYF. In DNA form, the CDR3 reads TGTGCCAGCAGCTTGGCGCTAGCGGGGGGCAGAGAGACCCAGTACTTC.

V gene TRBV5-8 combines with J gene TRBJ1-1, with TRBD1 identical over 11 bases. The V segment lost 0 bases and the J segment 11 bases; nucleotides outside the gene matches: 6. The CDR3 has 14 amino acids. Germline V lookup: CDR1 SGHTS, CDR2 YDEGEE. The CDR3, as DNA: TGTGCCAGCAGCTTGGCGGGACAGGGGGTAGTCGCTTTCTTT. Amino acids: CASSLAGQGVVAFF.

The CDR3: CASIRRTGWGDYSNQPQHF. The CDR3 bases are TGTGCCAGCATTCGGCGGACAGGGTGGGGAGATTATAGCAATCAGCCCCAGCATTTT. The chain combines TRBV6-6 with TRBJ1-5; TRBD1 matches at 8 bases. The CDR3 has 19 residues. V lost 7 bases and J lost 0; bases outside the gene matches: 17. Germline-derived CDR1 and CDR2 are MNHNY and SVGAGI (reference sequence).

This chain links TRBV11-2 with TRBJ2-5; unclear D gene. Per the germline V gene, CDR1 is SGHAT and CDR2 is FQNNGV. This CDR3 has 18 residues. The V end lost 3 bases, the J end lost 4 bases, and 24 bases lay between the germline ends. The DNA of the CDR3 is TGTGCCAGCAGCTTCTATCCATCGCCCGATTTGATGGTAGAGACCCAGTACTTC. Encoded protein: CASSFYPSPDLMVETQYF. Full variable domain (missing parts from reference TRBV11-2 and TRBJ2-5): EAGVAQSPRYKIIEKRQSVAFWCNPISGHATLYWYQQILGQGPKLLIQFQNNGVVDDSQLPKDRFSAERLKGVDSTLKIQPAKLEDSAVYLCASSFYPSPDLMVETQYFGPGTRLLVL.

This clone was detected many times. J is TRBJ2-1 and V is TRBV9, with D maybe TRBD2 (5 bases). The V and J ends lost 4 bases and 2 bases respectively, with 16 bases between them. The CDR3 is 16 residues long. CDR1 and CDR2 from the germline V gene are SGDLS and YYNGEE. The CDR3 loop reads CASSPAGVVTYNEQFF. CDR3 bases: TGTGCCAGCAGCCCCGCCGGGGTAGTCACCTACAATGAGCAGTTCTTC.

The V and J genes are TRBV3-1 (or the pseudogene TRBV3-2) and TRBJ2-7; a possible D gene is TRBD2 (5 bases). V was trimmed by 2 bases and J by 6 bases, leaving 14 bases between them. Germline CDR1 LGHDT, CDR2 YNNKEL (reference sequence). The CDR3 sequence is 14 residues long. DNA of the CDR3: TGTGCCAGCAGCCAAACTGAGGGTTGGGGCGAGCAGTACTTC. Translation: CASSQTEGWGEQYF.

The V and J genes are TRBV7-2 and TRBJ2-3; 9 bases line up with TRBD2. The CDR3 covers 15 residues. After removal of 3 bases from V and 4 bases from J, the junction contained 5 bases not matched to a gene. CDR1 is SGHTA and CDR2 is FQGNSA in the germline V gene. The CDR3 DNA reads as TGTGCCAGCAGCTTTGGCGGGGGGGCTTCAGATACGCAGTATTTT. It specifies CASSFGGGASDTQYF.

This CDR3 reads CASSPKGTGVTGELFF. The CDR3 coding sequence is TGTGCCAGCTCACCGAAGGGGACAGGGGTTACCGGGGAGCTGTTTTTT. The J gene is TRBJ2-2, the V gene TRBV18, with TRBD1 matching over 10 bases. Trimming removed 3 bases from V and 5 bases from J; junction bases left unmatched: 6. Looked up from germline, CDR1 is KGHSH and CDR2 is LQKENI. The length of the CDR3 is 16 residues.

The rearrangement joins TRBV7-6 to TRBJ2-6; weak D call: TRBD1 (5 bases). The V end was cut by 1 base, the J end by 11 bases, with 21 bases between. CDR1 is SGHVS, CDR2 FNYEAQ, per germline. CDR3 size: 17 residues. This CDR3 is CASSLGTLGPSRDVLTF. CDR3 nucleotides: TGTGCCAGCAGCTTAGGTACTCTGGGGCCGTCTCGGGACGTCCTGACTTTC.

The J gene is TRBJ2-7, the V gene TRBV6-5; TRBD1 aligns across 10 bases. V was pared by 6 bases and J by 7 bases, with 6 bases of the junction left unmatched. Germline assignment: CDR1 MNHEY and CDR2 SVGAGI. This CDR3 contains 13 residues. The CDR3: CASRETGGGEQYF. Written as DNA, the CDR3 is TGTGCCAGCAGGGAGACAGGGGGCGGTGAGCAGTACTTC.

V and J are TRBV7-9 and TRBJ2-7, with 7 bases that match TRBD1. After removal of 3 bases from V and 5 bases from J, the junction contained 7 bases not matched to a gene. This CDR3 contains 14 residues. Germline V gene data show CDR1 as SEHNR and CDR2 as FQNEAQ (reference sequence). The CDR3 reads CASSFGTDKNEQYF. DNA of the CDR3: TGTGCCAGCAGCTTTGGGACAGACAAAAACGAGCAGTACTTC. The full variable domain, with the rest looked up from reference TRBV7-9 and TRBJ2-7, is DTGVSQNPRHKITKRGQNVTFRCDPISEHNRLYWYRQTLGQGPEFLTYFQNEAQLEKSRLLSDRFSAERPKGSFSTLEIQRTEQGDSAMYLCASSFGTDKNEQYFGPGTRLTVT.

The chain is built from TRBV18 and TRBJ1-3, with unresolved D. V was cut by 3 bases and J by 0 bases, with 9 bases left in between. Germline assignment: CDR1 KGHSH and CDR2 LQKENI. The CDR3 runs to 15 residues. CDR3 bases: TGTGCCAGCTCACCGCGGCAAGACTCTGGAAACACCATATATTTT. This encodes CASSPRQDSGNTIYF.

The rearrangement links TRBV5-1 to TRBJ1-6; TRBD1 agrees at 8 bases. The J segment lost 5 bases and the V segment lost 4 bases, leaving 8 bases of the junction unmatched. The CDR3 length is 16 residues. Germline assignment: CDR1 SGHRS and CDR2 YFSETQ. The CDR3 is CASSDNRGQDNSPLHF. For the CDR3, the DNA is TGCGCCAGCAGCGATAACCGGGGACAGGATAATTCACCCCTCCACTTT.

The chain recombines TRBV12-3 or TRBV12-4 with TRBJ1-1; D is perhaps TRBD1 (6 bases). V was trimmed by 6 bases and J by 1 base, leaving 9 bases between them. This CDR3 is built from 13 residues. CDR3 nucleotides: TGTGCCAGCAGATTACAGGGGAACACTGAAGCTTTCTTT. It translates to CASRLQGNTEAFF.

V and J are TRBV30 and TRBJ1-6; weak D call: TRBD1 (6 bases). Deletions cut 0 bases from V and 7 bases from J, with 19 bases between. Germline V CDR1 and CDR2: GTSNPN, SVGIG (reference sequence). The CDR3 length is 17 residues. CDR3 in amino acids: CAWSVRRDIRGNSPLHF. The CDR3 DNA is TGTGCCTGGAGTGTACGTCGGGACATTCGAGGCAATTCACCCCTCCACTTT.

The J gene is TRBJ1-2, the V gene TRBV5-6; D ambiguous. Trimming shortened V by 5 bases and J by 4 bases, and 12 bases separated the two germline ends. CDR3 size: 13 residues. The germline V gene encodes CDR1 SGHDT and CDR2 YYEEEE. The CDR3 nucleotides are TGTGCCAGCAGTGCACGGACTCCCTATGGCTACACCTTC. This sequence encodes CASSARTPYGYTF.

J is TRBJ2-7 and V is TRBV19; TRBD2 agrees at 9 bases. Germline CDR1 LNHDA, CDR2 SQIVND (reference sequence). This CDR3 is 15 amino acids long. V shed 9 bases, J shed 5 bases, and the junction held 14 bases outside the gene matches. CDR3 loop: CASSWGSGGRNEQYF. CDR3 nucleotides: TGTGCCAGCTCGTGGGGGAGCGGGGGGAGGAACGAGCAGTACTTC.